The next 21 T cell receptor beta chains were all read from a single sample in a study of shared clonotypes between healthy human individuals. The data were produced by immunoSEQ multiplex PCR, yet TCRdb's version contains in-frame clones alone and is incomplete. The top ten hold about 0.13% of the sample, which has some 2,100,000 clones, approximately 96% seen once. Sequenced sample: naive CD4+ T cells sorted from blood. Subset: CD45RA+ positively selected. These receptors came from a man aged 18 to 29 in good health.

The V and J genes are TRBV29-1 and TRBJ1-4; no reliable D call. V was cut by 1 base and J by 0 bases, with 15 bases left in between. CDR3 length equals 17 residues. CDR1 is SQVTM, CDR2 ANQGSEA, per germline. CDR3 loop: CSVEGLGKAATNEKLFF. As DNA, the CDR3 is TGCAGCGTTGAAGGTCTGGGAAAGGCTGCAACTAATGAAAAACTGTTTTTT.

The CDR3 protein is CASSQENRTAYEQYF. The CDR3 region has the DNA TGCGCCAGCAGCCAAGAGAACAGAACCGCCTACGAGCAGTACTTC. This chain connects TRBV4-3 to TRBJ2-7; D is unclear. Trimming cost V 0 bases and J 2 bases, with 11 bases left between them. Germline V gene data show CDR1 as LGHNA and CDR2 as YSLEER. The length of the CDR3 is 15 residues.

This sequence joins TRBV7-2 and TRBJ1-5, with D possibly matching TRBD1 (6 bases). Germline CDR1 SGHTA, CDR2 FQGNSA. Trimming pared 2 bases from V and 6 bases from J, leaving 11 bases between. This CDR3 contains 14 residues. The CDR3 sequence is CASSLSGGGQPQHF. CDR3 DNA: TGTGCCAGCAGCTTATCGGGGGGCGGTCAGCCCCAGCATTTT. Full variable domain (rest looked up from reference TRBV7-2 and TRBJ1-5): GAGVSQSPSNKVTEKGKDVELRCDPISGHTALYWYRQSLGQGLEFLIYFQGNSAPDKSGLPSDRFSAERTGGSVSTLTIQRTQQEDSAVYLCASSLSGGGQPQHFGDGTRLSIL.

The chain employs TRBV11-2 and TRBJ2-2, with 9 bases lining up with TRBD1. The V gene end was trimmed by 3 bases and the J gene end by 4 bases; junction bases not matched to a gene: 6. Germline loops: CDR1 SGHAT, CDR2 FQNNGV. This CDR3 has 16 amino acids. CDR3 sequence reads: CASSFGTGTITGELFF. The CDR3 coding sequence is TGTGCCAGCAGCTTTGGGACAGGGACCATCACCGGGGAGCTGTTTTTT.

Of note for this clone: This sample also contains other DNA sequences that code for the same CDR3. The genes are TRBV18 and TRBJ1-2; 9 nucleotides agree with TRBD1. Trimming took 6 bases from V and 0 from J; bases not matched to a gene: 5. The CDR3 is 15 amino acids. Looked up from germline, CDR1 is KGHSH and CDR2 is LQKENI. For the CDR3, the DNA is TGTGCCAGCTCGCCGGGACAGGGCTCTAACTATGGCTACACCTTC. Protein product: CASSPGQGSNYGYTF.

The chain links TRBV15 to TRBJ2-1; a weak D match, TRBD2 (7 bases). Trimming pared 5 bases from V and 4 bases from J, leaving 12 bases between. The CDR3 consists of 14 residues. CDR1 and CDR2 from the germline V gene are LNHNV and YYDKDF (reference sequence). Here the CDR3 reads CATSPGGRYNEQFF. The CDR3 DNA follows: TGTGCCACCAGCCCGGGGGGCCGTTACAATGAGCAGTTCTTC.

The CDR3 protein is CASSSRGGGTDTQYF. The CDR3 nucleotides read TGTGCCAGCAGTTCCCGAGGAGGAGGCACAGATACGCAGTATTTT. The V gene is TRBV27, the J gene TRBJ2-3; tentatively, D is TRBD2 (5 bases). Per the germline V gene, CDR1 is MNHEY and CDR2 is SMNVEV (reference sequence). V lost 4 bases and J lost 1, with 12 bases in between. CDR3 length: 15 residues.

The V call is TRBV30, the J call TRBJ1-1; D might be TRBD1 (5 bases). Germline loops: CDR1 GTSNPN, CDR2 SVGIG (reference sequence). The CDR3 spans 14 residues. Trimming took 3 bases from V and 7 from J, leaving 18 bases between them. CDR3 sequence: CAWRGTGYTLEAFF. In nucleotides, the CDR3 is TGTGCCTGGAGAGGGACCGGGTATACACTTGAAGCTTTCTTT.

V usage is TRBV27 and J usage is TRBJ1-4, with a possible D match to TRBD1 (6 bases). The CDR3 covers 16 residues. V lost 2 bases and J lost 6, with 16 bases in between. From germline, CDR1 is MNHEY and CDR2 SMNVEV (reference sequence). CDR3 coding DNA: TGTGCCAGCAGTTTAGCCCAGGGAGGGGGATATGAAAAACTGTTTTTT. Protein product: CASSLAQGGGYEKLFF.

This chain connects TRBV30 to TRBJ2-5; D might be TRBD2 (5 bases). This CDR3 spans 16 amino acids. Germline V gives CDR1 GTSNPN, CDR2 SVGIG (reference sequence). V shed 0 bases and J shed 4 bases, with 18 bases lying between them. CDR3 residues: CAWSVGTGIASETQYF. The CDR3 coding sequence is TGTGCCTGGAGTGTTGGTACGGGGATTGCGTCAGAGACCCAGTACTTC.

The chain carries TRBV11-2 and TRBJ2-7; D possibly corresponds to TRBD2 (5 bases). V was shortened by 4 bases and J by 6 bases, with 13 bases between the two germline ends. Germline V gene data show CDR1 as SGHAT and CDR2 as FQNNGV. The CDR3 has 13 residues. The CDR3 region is CASSSATAGEQYF. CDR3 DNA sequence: TGTGCCAGCAGCTCAGCTACGGCGGGCGAGCAGTACTTC.

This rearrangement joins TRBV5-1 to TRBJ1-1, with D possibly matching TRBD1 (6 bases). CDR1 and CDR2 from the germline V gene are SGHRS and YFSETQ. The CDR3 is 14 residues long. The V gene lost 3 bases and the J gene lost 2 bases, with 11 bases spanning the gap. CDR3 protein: CASSSTGTNTEAFF. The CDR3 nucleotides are TGCGCCAGCAGCTCGACAGGAACCAACACTGAAGCTTTCTTT.

The CDR3 nucleotides read TGTGCCAGCAGCAAAGGTCAGGGACGGACCGGGGAGCTGTTTTTT. Amino acids: CASSKGQGRTGELFF. The genes are TRBV21-1 and TRBJ2-2. TRBV21-1 is shown as a pseudogene. CDR3 length equals 15 residues.

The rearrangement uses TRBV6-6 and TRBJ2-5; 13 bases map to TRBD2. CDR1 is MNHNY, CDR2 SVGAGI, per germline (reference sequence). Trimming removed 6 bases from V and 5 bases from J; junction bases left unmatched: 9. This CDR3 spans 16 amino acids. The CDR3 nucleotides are TGTGCCAGCAGGCGCCAACTAGCGGGGGGGTCGGAGACCCAGTACTTC. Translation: CASRRQLAGGSETQYF.

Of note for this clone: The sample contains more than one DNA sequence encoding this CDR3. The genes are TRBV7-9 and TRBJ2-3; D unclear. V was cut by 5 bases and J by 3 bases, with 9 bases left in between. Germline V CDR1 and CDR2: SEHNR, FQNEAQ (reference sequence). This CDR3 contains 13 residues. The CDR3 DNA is TGTGCCAGCAGCCTCTCAGGTACAGATACGCAGTATTTT. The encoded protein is CASSLSGTDTQYF. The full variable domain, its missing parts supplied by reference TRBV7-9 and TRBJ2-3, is DTGVSQNPRHKITKRGQNVTFRCDPISEHNRLYWYRQTLGQGPEFLTYFQNEAQLEKSRLLSDRFSAERPKGSFSTLEIQRTEQGDSAMYLCASSLSGTDTQYFGPGTRLTVL.

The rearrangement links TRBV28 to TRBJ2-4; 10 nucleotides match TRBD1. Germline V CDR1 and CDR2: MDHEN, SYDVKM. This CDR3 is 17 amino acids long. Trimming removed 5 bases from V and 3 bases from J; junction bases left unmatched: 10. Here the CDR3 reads CASSQDRGDSGKNIQYF. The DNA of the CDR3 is TGTGCCAGCAGTCAGGACAGGGGGGATAGTGGCAAAAACATTCAGTACTTC.

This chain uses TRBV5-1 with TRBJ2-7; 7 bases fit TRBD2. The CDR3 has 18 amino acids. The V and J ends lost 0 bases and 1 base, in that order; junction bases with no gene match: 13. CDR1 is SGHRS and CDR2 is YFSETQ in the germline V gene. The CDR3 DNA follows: TGCGCCAGCAGCTTGGAGGGCCTGGGGAGGGCCGCTTCCTACGAGCAGTACTTC. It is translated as CASSLEGLGRAASYEQYF.

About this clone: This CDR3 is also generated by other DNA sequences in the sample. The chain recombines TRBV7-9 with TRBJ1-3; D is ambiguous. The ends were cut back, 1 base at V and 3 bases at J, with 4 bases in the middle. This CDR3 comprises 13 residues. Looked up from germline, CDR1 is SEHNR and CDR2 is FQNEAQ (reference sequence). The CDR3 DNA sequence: TGTGCCAGCAGCTTAGGAGTTGGAAACACCATATATTTT. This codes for CASSLGVGNTIYF.

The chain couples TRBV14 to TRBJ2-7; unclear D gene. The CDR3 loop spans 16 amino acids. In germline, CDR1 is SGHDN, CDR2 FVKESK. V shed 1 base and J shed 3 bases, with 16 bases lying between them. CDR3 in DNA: TGTGCCAGCAGCCAAGGGTGGACCTCCCTCGGCTACGAGCAGTACTTC. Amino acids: CASSQGWTSLGYEQYF.

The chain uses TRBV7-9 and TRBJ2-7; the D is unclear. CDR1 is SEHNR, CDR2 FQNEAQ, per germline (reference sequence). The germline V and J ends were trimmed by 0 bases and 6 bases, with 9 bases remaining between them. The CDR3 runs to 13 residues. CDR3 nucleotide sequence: TGTGCCAGCAGCTTAGCGACGGTATCCGAGCAGTACTTC. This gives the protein CASSLATVSEQYF. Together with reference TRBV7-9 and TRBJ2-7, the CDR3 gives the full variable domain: DTGVSQNPRHKITKRGQNVTFRCDPISEHNRLYWYRQTLGQGPEFLTYFQNEAQLEKSRLLSDRFSAERPKGSFSTLEIQRTEQGDSAMYLCASSLATVSEQYFGPGTRLTVT.

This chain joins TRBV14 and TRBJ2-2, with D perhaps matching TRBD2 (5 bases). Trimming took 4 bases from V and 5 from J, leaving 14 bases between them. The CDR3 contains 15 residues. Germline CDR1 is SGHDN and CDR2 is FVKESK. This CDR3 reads CASSRLTGGTGELFF. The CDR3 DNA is TGTGCCAGCAGCCGTCTGACCGGCGGGACCGGGGAGCTGTTTTTT.